This section outlines one T cell receptor beta chain sequence together with its context. Germline V lookup: CDR1 SGHTA, CDR2 FQGNSA. Trimming at V came to 2 bases and at J to 6 bases, leaving 14 bases not matched to a gene. CDR3 length equals 18 residues. The record originates from a study of blood T cell repertoires in COVID-19. The data were produced by immunoSEQ multiplex PCR, yet TCRdb's version contains in-frame clones alone and is incomplete. Here the sample spans some 150,000 clones, 80% to 90% being singletons. This receptor was obtained from a human donor with acute or convalescent COVID-19. The donor label of this sample is uncertain. The chain recombines TRBV7-2 with TRBJ1-4; 8 bases are a match to TRBD1. The sequencing input was peripheral blood. The CDR3 reads CASSLQAAQTGAHEKLFF. CDR3 in DNA: TGTGCCAGCAGCTTACAGGCTGCGCAGACAGGGGCTCATGAAAAACTGTTTTTT.